Listed below are T cell receptor beta chains from one sample, sequenced in a study of CD8 T cells in ankylosing spondylitis. A single record per CDR3 protein comes from TCRdb applying MiXCR to the 5' RACE reads. Here the sample spans 700,000 to 1,000,000 distinct CDR3 sequences, 12% being singletons. The sequencing sample was made of blood, either unsorted or a sorted T cell fraction (not recorded which). Every receptor here comes from a male donor with ankylosing spondylitis. Each CDR3 is given with its conserved first and last residue. The order of the fields is V gene, clone size, D gene, J gene, CDR3 DNA, CDR3 protein. The D gene is left open where the match is weak. For some rows the clone size is stated as once, few or many, or as a class when expanded; others skip it.

v_call: TRBV20-1
clone_size: -
d_call: -
j_call: TRBJ2-7
cdr3_nt: TGCAGTGCTGGTCGGCCGGGGATGGGAGAGCAGTACTTC
cdr3_aa: CSAGRPGMGEQYF

v_call: TRBV5-1
clone_size: few
d_call: -
j_call: TRBJ1-1
cdr3_nt: TGCGCCAGCAGCCCGAGGGGCCCGGCGGGGAACACTGAAGCTTTCTTT
cdr3_aa: CASSPRGPAGNTEAFF

v_call: TRBV11-1
clone_size: -
d_call: -
j_call: TRBJ1-2
cdr3_nt: TGTGCCAGCAGCCCAAAGTCAGCCGGGACACCGAGGGACTATGGCTACACCTTC
cdr3_aa: CASSPKSAGTPRDYGYTF

v_call: TRBV20-1
clone_size: -
d_call: TRBD2
j_call: TRBJ2-1
cdr3_nt: TGCAGTGCTAGCTATAGCGGGGGTTACAATGAGCAGTTCTTC
cdr3_aa: CSASYSGGYNEQFF

v_call: TRBV10-3
clone_size: few
d_call: -
j_call: TRBJ1-1
cdr3_nt: TGTGCCATCAGGGACAGAACACACACTGAAGCTTTCTTT
cdr3_aa: CAIRDRTHTEAFF

v_call: TRBV29-1
clone_size: -
d_call: TRBD2
j_call: TRBJ2-5
cdr3_nt: TGCAGCGTGCCGGCTAGCGGGGGGGAAGAGACCCAGTACTTC
cdr3_aa: CSVPASGGEETQYF

v_call: TRBV6-4
clone_size: once
d_call: TRBD2
j_call: TRBJ2-3
cdr3_nt: TGTACCAGCTCTAGCGGGAAGGGTACAGATACGCAGTATTTT
cdr3_aa: CTSSSGKGTDTQYF

v_call: TRBV12-3/TRBV12-4
clone_size: few
d_call: -
j_call: TRBJ1-4
cdr3_nt: TGTGCCAGCAGTTTCCCCCTCATACGGGGGGGTGAAAAACTGTTTTTT
cdr3_aa: CASSFPLIRGGEKLFF

v_call: TRBV6-5
clone_size: -
d_call: -
j_call: TRBJ1-1
cdr3_nt: TGTGCCAGCAGTTATCCCGGACAAGCCCCTGAAGCTTTCTTT
cdr3_aa: CASSYPGQAPEAFF

v_call: TRBV27
clone_size: many
d_call: TRBD2
j_call: TRBJ2-1
cdr3_nt: TGTGCCAGCGCTTGGTTCCGGGGGGGCGCCTACAATGAGCAGTTCTTC
cdr3_aa: CASAWFRGGAYNEQFF

v_call: TRBV25-1
clone_size: -
d_call: -
j_call: TRBJ1-2
cdr3_nt: TGTGCCAGCAGTGATGGGGGGACGGCAATCTATGGCTACACCTTC
cdr3_aa: CASSDGGTAIYGYTF

v_call: TRBV5-1
clone_size: -
d_call: -
j_call: TRBJ1-1
cdr3_nt: TGCGCCAGCAGCTTGGAGCGCATGACGGGGCTGGGCACTGAAGCTTTCTTT
cdr3_aa: CASSLERMTGLGTEAFF

v_call: TRBV20-1
clone_size: few
d_call: TRBD2
j_call: TRBJ2-2
cdr3_nt: TGCAGTGCTAGAGGCCTACTAGCGGAAATCTCGAACACCGGGGAGCTGTTTTTT
cdr3_aa: CSARGLLAEISNTGELFF

v_call: TRBV5-1
clone_size: few
d_call: -
j_call: TRBJ1-1
cdr3_nt: TGCGCCAGCAGCTTGACCCCAGGACTATTAGGGGACACTGAAGCTTTCTTT
cdr3_aa: CASSLTPGLLGDTEAFF

v_call: TRBV20-1
clone_size: -
d_call: -
j_call: TRBJ2-7
cdr3_nt: TGCAGTGCTAGAGATATAAGGGGCAGTTCCTACGAGCAGTACTTC
cdr3_aa: CSARDIRGSSYEQYF

v_call: TRBV11-2
clone_size: -
d_call: -
j_call: TRBJ2-5
cdr3_nt: TGTGCCAGCAGCCCTGTGACTAGGGAAGAGACCCAGTACTTC
cdr3_aa: CASSPVTREETQYF

v_call: TRBV6-2/TRBV6-3
clone_size: -
d_call: TRBD2
j_call: TRBJ2-7
cdr3_nt: TGTGCCAGCAGTTACCGTCAAGGACTAGCGGGCTACGAGCAGTACTTC
cdr3_aa: CASSYRQGLAGYEQYF

v_call: TRBV9
clone_size: -
d_call: -
j_call: TRBJ2-3
cdr3_nt: TGTGCCAGCAGCGCGAACTCGGCCGGAAGCACAGATACGCAGTATTTT
cdr3_aa: CASSANSAGSTDTQYF

v_call: TRBV7-2
clone_size: many
d_call: -
j_call: TRBJ2-1
cdr3_nt: TGTGCCAGCAGCTTAGGGCAGTTCTTC
cdr3_aa: CASSLGQFF

v_call: TRBV7-9
clone_size: -
d_call: -
j_call: TRBJ1-4
cdr3_nt: TGTGCCAGCAGCTTCCAGGAAGATTCGGCAAAACTGTTTTTT
cdr3_aa: CASSFQEDSAKLFF

v_call: TRBV9
clone_size: -
d_call: -
j_call: TRBJ2-5
cdr3_nt: TGTGCCAGCAGCTTACCTCGCTCGGGGAGGGAGACCCAGTACTTC
cdr3_aa: CASSLPRSGRETQYF

v_call: TRBV10-3
clone_size: -
d_call: -
j_call: TRBJ1-5
cdr3_nt: TGTGCCATCGGGGTCGATAGCAATCAGCCCCAGCATTTT
cdr3_aa: CAIGVDSNQPQHF

v_call: TRBV18
clone_size: -
d_call: TRBD2
j_call: TRBJ2-1
cdr3_nt: TGTGCCAGCTCACCCGGACTAGCGGAGAGGAGTGAGCAGTTCTTC
cdr3_aa: CASSPGLAERSEQFF

v_call: TRBV5-1
clone_size: few
d_call: -
j_call: TRBJ2-3
cdr3_nt: TGCGCCAGCAGCCTAATATCAGCTAGCACAGATACGCAGTATTTT
cdr3_aa: CASSLISASTDTQYF

v_call: TRBV6-5
clone_size: few
d_call: TRBD2
j_call: TRBJ2-2
cdr3_nt: TGTGCCAGCAGTTACCCCGGGAGGGCTGGCGGGGAGCTGTTTTTT
cdr3_aa: CASSYPGRAGGELFF

v_call: TRBV10-3
clone_size: many
d_call: -
j_call: TRBJ2-7
cdr3_nt: TGTGCCATCAGTGAGTTTTCCTACGAGCAGTACTTC
cdr3_aa: CAISEFSYEQYF

v_call: TRBV6-1
clone_size: -
d_call: -
j_call: TRBJ1-2
cdr3_nt: TGTGCAAGTGCCAGCACGTTGCGGGTAGCCTATGGCTACACCTTC
cdr3_aa: CASASTLRVAYGYTF

v_call: TRBV5-1
clone_size: -
d_call: TRBD2
j_call: TRBJ2-7
cdr3_nt: TGCGCCAGCAGCCGCACTAGCGGGTCCCACGAGCAGTACTTC
cdr3_aa: CASSRTSGSHEQYF

v_call: TRBV27
clone_size: many
d_call: -
j_call: TRBJ2-7
cdr3_nt: TGTGCCAGCACCTCCCTGGGGGGGCCGAACTACGAGCAGTACTTC
cdr3_aa: CASTSLGGPNYEQYF

v_call: TRBV7-2
clone_size: -
d_call: -
j_call: TRBJ1-2
cdr3_nt: TGTGCCAGCAGCTTTATGTCATCTAACTATGGCTACACCTTC
cdr3_aa: CASSFMSSNYGYTF

v_call: TRBV7-8
clone_size: -
d_call: TRBD2
j_call: TRBJ2-1
cdr3_nt: TGTGCCAGCAGCGAAGGACTAGCGACTTTGAGCTCCTACAATGAGCAGTTCTTC
cdr3_aa: CASSEGLATLSSYNEQFF